This T cell receptor beta chain was obtained from a study of blood T cells in healthy people across ages. A second PCR, run for about 7 to 11 cycles, used a sample-barcoded 5' primer plus a J-beta primer mix. TCRdb processed the 5' RACE reads anew with MiXCR; each CDR3 protein has one entry. The sample holds about a million distinct CDR3 sequences, 35% to 45% seen once. This clonotype came up a few times. CDR3 length: 16 amino acids. From germline, CDR1 is ENHRY and CDR2 SYGVKD. V lost 6 bases to trimming and J lost 1 base; unmatched junction nucleotides: 6. Individuals who donated were healthy Caucasians from Russia aged about 6 to 100. Isolation of PBMCs gave at least 6 million cells per sample. Extractions gave at least 5.5 micrograms of total RNA per sample.

This rearrangement joins TRBV10-3 to TRBJ2-2; the match to TRBD1 covers 9 bases. This sequence originates from a man between 18 and 35 years old in good health. The sequenced material came from blood. CDR3 in DNA: TGTGCCATCAGACCAACGGGACAGGGGAACACCGGGGAGCTGTTTTTT. Encoded protein: CAIRPTGQGNTGELFF.